The clone carrying this T cell receptor beta chain was counted at least ten times. The authors built bulk TCR libraries by previously described methods with listed TCR primers. TCRdb re-derived calls from the PCR reads in MiXCR, one entry per CDR3 protein. This table has around 470,000 distinct CDR3 sequences, roughly 25% appearing once. The record originates from a study of molecular identifiers for immune sequencing clone quantification. CDR3 length: 12 residues. Per germline, CDR1 MGHRA and CDR2 YSYEKL. V lost 2 bases to trimming and J lost 14 bases, with 14 bases between them. The sequence came from a human donor in good health. Some libraries in this study had Jurkat cell RNA spiked in. This chain joins TRBV4-1 and TRBJ2-3; the D is unclear. The sample was naive CD8+ T cells from blood, with Jurkat cell RNA spiked in. Documented subset: FACS-sorted CD8+CD4-CCR7+CD45RA+ naive T cells. The CDR3 DNA reads TGCGCCAGCAGCCAACTAGGGCTCGAGAGGTATTTT. Translated: CASSQLGLERYF.